This T cell receptor beta chain was found in a study of control samples from healthy donors and cancer patients. The assay was immunoSEQ multiplex PCR, and TCRdb's table has in-frame clones only and misses some. The data show around 150,000 clones, with approximately 94% seen just once and under 8.5% held by the top ten. The germline V gene encodes CDR1 SEHNR and CDR2 FQNEAQ (reference sequence). The CDR3 covers 17 residues. V dropped 1 base and J dropped 2 bases, with 15 bases sitting between them. This chain connects TRBV7-9 to TRBJ1-3; TRBD1 is a possible D gene (5 bases). Sequenced sample: blood. The clonotype comes from a middle-aged woman in good health. The CDR3 is CASSLGPSWDPGNTIYF. CDR3 DNA: TGTGCCAGCAGCTTAGGGCCTAGTTGGGACCCTGGAAACACCATATATTTT.